This T cell receptor (beta chain) was obtained from a study of tumor-infiltrating lymphocytes in primary liver carcinoma. Study-wide background: The study enrolled male and female patients aged 30 to 69 years. Staging of the tumors gave T1-T3 N0M0, with widths of about 4.2 to 11 cm. Sequencing of the samples generated roughly 3.5 to 7.13 million productive TCRbeta reads, with similar yields across tissue types.

Concerning this clonotype itself: A read error may produce the germline difference seen at one junction end.

The germline CDR1 and CDR2 sequences are SGHDN and FVKESK. This CDR3 spans 15 amino acids. The study co-extracted DNA and RNA from about 19-30 mg of unsorted bulk tissue. The researchers produced TCR beta cDNA from 500 to 550 ng total RNA with a constant-region primer. Amplification in three nested multiplex PCR rounds with slightly modified ARM-PCR gave rise to TCR beta libraries. Researchers ran the first two PCR rounds for around 10 cycles each with TRBV1-TRBV30 forward primers and a C-beta reverse primer. A single record per CDR3 protein comes from TCRdb applying MiXCR to the multiplex PCR reads. The sample consists of about 84,000 distinct CDR3 sequences, around 70% of them appearing once.

The sample consisted of liver tumor tissue from sampling region 1. Regarding subset: tumor region T1, superior pole. The clonotype originates from a man between 40 and 49 years old with primary liver carcinoma and hepatitis B virus infection. The rearrangement links TRBV14 to TRBJ2-5; D might be TRBD1 (6 bases). This CDR3 is CAGSQDAGHRDTQYF. DNA of the CDR3: TGTGCCGGCAGCCAAGACGCGGGTCACAGGGATACCCAGTACTTC.